The clone carrying this TCR beta chain turned up a few times. The sample is drawn from a study of blood T cells in healthy people across ages. Primers used in a second PCR of about 7 to 11 cycles were a sample-barcoded 5' primer and a J-beta primer mix. From the 5' RACE reads, TCRdb called clonotypes with MiXCR, one entry per CDR3 protein. The sample shows 1.5 million to 2 million distinct CDR3 sequences, roughly 27% of them seen only once. With V trimmed by 1 base and J by 6 bases, 8 bases remained unmatched. This CDR3 has 17 amino acids. The germline V gene encodes CDR1 SGHTA and CDR2 FQGNSA. The J gene is TRBJ2-1, the V gene TRBV7-2; TRBD1 aligns across 11 bases. This clonotype originated in a woman aged 25 to 39 in good health. Sequenced material: blood. The CDR3 DNA reads TGTGCCAGCAGCTTAGGAGTGGGGACAGGGGGTGGCAATGAGCAGTTCTTC. Residues: CASSLGVGTGGGNEQFF.